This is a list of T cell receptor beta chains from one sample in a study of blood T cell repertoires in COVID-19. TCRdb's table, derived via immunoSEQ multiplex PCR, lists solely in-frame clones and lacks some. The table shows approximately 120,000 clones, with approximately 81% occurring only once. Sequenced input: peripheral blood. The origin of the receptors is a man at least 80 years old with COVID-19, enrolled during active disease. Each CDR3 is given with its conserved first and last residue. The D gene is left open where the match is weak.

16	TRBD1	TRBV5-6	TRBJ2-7	CASSLRTGDSSYEQYF	TGTGCCAGCAGCCTAAGGACAGGCGATAGCTCCTACGAGCAGTACTTC
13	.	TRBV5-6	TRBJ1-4	CASSPRGVGKLFF	TGTGCCAGCAGCCCGCGGGGCGTGGGAAAACTGTTTTTT
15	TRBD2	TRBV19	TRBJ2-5	CASSIRREHGETQYF	TGTGCCAGTAGTATAAGGCGGGAGCACGGGGAGACCCAGTACTTC
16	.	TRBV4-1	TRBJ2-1	CASSQSILGIVYEQFF	TGCGCCAGCAGCCAATCTATCCTAGGAATAGTGTATGAGCAGTTCTTC
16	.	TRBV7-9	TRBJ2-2	CASSLLRGPNTGELFF	TGTGCCAGCAGCCTACTTAGGGGCCCGAACACCGGGGAGCTGTTTTTT
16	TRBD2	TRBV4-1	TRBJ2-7	CASSQTASGRQYEQYF	TGCGCCAGCAGCCAAACCGCTAGCGGGAGACAGTACGAGCAGTACTTC
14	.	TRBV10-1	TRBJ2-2	CASSEAGNTGELFF	TGCGCCAGCAGTGAGGCGGGGAACACCGGGGAGCTGTTTTTT
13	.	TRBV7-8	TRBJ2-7	CASSLALGAGKYF	TGTGCCAGCAGCTTAGCGCTTGGGGCGGGAAAGTACTTC
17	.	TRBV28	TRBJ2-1	CASSLIRGTPLHNEQFF	TGTGCCAGCAGTTTGATCCGCGGGACTCCTCTCCACAATGAGCAGTTCTTC
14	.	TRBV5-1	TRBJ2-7	CASSPEGQDYEQYF	TGCGCCAGCAGCCCGGAAGGACAAGATTACGAGCAGTACTTC
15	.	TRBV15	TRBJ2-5	CATSRDLQEQETQYF	TGTGCCACCAGCAGAGATCTACAGGAGCAAGAGACCCAGTACTTC